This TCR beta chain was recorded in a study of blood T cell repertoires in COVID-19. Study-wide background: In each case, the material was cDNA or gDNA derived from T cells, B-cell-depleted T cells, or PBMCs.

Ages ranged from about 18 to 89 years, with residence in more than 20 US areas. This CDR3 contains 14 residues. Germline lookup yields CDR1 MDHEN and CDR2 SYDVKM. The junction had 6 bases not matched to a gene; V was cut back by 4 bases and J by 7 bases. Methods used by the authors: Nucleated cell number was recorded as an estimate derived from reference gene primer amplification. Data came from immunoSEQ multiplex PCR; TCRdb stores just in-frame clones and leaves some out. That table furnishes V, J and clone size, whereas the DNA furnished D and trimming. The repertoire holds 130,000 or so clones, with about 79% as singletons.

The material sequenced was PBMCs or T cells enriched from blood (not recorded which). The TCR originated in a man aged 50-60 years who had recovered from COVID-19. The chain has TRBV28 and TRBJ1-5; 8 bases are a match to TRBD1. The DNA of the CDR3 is TGTGCCAGCAGTTCTGGACAGGGCGGCCAGCCCCAGCATTTT. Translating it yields CASSSGQGGQPQHF.